The 6 T cell receptor beta chains given below trace back to one sample, sequenced in a study of PD-1 blockade in classical Hodgkin lymphoma. Libraries were prepared by immunoSEQ multiplex PCR; TCRdb keeps only in-frame clonotypes and omits some of them. The sample contains some 21,000 clones, around 70% of which appear only once. In every patient, relapse followed autologous stem cell transplantation, while exposure to brentuximab vedotin differed. The sample consisted of peripheral blood mononuclear cells (PBMCs), taken at baseline. The receptor set was obtained from a human donor with classical Hodgkin lymphoma.

The V gene is TRBV4-1, the J gene TRBJ1-1; 8 nucleotides agree with TRBD1. This CDR3 contains 16 residues. The germline CDR1 and CDR2 sequences are MGHRA and YSYEKL. The V gene end was trimmed by 4 bases and the J gene end by 6 bases; junction bases not matched to a gene: 13. CDR3 in amino acids: CASSPGGGQGAAEAFF. The CDR3, as DNA: TGCGCCAGCAGCCCCGGAGGGGGCCAGGGGGCTGCTGAAGCTTTCTTT.

This rearrangement joins TRBV28 to TRBJ1-5; no firm D call. The CDR3 loop spans 12 amino acids. V lost 3 bases and J lost 5, with 5 bases in between. Germline CDR1 and CDR2: MDHEN and SYDVKM. The CDR3 region has the DNA TGTGCCAGCAGTTTCACTTATCAGCCCCAGCATTTT. Protein product: CASSFTYQPQHF.

This chain connects TRBV7-9 to TRBJ2-1, with no clear D. CDR1 is SEHNR, CDR2 FQNEAQ, per germline (reference sequence). The CDR3 runs to 15 residues. Deletions cut 5 bases from V and 0 bases from J, with 11 bases between. CDR3: CASSPRLDSYNEQFF. CDR3 coding DNA: TGTGCCAGCAGCCCCCGGCTAGACTCCTACAATGAGCAGTTCTTC.

V and J are TRBV30 and TRBJ1-5; no clear D gene. The CDR3 has 14 amino acids. V was shortened by 2 bases and J by 0 bases, with 8 bases between the two germline ends. Germline-derived CDR1 and CDR2 are GTSNPN and SVGIG (reference sequence). CDR3 bases: TGTGCCTGGAGTCCTGGCCTTAGCAATCAGCCCCAGCATTTT. As protein: CAWSPGLSNQPQHF.

J is TRBJ2-7 and V is TRBV5-4, with TRBD1 identical over 7 bases. V shed 0 bases and J 3 bases; nucleotides not matched to a gene: 3. This CDR3 contains 14 residues. Germline loops: CDR1 SGHNT, CDR2 YYREEE (reference sequence). The CDR3 reads CASSLDRGVYEQYF. The CDR3 region has the DNA TGTGCCAGCAGCTTGGACAGGGGCGTCTACGAGCAGTACTTC. Drawing the rest from reference TRBV5-4 and TRBJ2-7, the complete variable domain is ETGVTQSPTHLIKTRGQQVTLRCSSQSGHNTVSWYQQALGQGPQFIFQYYREEENGRGNFPPRFSGLQFPNYSSELNVNALELDDSALYLCASSLDRGVYEQYFGPGTRLTVT.

This clone has only a few counts. The V call is TRBV4-3, the J call TRBJ1-1, with 7 bases fitting TRBD1. Germline assignment: CDR1 LGHNA and CDR2 YSLEER. The CDR3 extends over 17 amino acids. The trim removed 0 bases at V and 8 bases at J, leaving 15 bases unmatched. The CDR3 loop reads CASSQDGGGALGVEAFF. In DNA form, the CDR3 reads TGCGCCAGCAGCCAAGATGGAGGGGGCGCCCTAGGGGTCGAAGCTTTCTTT.